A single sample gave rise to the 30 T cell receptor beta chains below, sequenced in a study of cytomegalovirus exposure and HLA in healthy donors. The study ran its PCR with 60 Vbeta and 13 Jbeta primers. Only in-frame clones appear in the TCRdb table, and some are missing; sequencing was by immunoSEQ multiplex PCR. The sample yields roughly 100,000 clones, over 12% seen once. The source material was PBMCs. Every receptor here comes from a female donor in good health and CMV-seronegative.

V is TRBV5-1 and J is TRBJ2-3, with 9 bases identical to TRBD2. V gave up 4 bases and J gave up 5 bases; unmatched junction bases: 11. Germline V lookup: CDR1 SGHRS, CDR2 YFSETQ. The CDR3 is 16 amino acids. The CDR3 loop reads CASSAGLAQVGDTQYF. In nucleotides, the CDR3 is TGCGCCAGCAGCGCAGGACTAGCGCAAGTGGGAGATACGCAGTATTTT.

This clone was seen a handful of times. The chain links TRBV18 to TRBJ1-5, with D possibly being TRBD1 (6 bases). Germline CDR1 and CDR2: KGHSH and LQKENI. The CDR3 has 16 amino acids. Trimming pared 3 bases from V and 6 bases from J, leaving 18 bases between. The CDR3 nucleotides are TGTGCCAGCTCACCTCCTTTCATTACAGGGTCTCAGCCCCAGCATTTT. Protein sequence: CASSPPFITGSQPQHF.

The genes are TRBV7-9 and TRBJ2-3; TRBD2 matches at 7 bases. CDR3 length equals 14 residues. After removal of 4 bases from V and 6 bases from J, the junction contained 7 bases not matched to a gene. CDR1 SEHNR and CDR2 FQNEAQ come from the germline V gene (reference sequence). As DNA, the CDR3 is TGTGCCAGCAGCTCCGGGTCCGGGGGGGATACGCAGTATTTT. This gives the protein CASSSGSGGDTQYF.

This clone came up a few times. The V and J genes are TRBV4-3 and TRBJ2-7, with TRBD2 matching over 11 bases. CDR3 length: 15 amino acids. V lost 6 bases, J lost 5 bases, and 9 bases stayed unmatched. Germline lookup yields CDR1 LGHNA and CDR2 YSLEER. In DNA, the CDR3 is TGCGCCAGCAGTCAAATTACTAGCGGGGGTAACGAGCAGTACTTC. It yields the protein CASSQITSGGNEQYF.

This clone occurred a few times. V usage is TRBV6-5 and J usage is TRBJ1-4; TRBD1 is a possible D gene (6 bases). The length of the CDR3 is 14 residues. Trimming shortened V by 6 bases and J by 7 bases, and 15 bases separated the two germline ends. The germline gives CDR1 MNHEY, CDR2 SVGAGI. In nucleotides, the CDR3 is TGTGCCAGCAGCAAAACAGGGTTCGGTGAAAAACTGTTTTTT. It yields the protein CASSKTGFGEKLFF.

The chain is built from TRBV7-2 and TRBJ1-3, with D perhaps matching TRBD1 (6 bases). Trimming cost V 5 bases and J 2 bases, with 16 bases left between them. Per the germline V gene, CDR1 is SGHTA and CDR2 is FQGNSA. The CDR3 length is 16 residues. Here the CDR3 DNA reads TGTGCCAGCAGCCCGACGTCCGAGGGGGCTGGAAACACCATATATTTT. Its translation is CASSPTSEGAGNTIYF.

CDR3 DNA sequence: TGTGCCAGCAGGGAAGACGGGTCCTACGAGCAGTACTTC. Its protein is CASREDGSYEQYF. J is TRBJ2-7 and V is TRBV11-2; D remains ambiguous. Per the germline V gene, CDR1 is SGHAT and CDR2 is FQNNGV. Deletions cut 6 bases from V and 1 base from J, with 10 bases between. CDR3 size: 13 residues.

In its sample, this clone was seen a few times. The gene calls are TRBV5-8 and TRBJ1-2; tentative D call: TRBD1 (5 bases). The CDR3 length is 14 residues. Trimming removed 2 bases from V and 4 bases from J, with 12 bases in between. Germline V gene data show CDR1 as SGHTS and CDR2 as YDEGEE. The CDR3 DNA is TGTGCCAGCAGCTTAATAAGGGGAAGCTATGGCTACACCTTC. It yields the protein CASSLIRGSYGYTF. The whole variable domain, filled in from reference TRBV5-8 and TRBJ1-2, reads EAGVTQSPTHLIKTRGQQATLRCSPISGHTSVYWYQQALGLGLQFLLWYDEGEERNRGNFPPRFSGRQFPNYSSELNVNALELEDSALYLCASSLIRGSYGYTFGSGTRLTVV.

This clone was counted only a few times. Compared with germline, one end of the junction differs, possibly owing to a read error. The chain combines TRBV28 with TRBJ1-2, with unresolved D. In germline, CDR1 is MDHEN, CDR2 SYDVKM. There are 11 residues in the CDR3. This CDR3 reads CASRDPRGRIF. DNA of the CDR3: TGTGCCAGCAGAGACCCGCGCGGGAGGATCTTC.

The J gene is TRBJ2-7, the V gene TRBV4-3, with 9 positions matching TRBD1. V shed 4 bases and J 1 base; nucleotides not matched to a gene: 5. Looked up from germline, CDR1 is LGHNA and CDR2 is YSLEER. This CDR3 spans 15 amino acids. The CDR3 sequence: CASSLTGGASYEQYF. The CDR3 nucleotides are TGCGCCAGCAGCCTAACAGGGGGCGCGTCCTACGAGCAGTACTTC.

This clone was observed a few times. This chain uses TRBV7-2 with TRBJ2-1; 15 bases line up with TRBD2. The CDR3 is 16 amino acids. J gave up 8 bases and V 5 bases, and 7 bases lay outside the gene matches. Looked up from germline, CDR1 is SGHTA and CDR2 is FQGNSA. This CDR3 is CASSPLGTSGRHEQFF. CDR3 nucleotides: TGTGCCAGCAGCCCACTTGGGACTAGCGGGAGGCATGAGCAGTTCTTC.

The CDR3 DNA is TGTGCCAGCAGCACCACAAGAGGAGGCTATGGCTACACCTTC. This codes for CASSTTRGGYGYTF. V usage is TRBV9 and J usage is TRBJ1-2, with D hard to call. Looked up from germline, CDR1 is SGDLS and CDR2 is YYNGEE. V lost 4 bases to trimming and J lost 4 bases, with 14 bases between them. The CDR3 has 14 amino acids.

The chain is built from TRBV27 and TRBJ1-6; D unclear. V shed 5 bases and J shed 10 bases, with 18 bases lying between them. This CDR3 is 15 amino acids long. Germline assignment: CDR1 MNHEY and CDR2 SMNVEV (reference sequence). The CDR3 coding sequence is TGTGCCAGCAGTCAGAGCACCAGGAGCGGCTCACCCCTCCACTTT. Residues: CASSQSTRSGSPLHF.

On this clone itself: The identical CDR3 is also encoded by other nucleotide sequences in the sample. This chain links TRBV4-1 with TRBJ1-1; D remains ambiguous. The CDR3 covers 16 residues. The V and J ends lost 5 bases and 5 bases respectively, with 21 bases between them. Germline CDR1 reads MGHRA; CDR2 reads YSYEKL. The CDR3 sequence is CASSRERTGVVTEAFF. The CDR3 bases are TGCGCCAGCAGCAGAGAAAGAACGGGAGTCGTAACTGAAGCTTTCTTT.

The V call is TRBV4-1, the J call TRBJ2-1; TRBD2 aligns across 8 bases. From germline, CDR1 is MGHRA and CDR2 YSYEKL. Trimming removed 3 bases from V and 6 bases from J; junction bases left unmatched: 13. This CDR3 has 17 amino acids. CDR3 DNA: TGCGCCAGCAGCCATGCTTTCCCAGCGGGGGTTTTCAATGAGCAGTTCTTC. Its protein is CASSHAFPAGVFNEQFF.

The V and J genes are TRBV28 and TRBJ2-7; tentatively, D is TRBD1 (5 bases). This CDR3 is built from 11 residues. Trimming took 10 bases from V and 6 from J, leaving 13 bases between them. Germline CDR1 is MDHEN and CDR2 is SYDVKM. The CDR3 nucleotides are TGTGCCACCCAAGGGGTTCCCGAGCAGTACTTC. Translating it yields CATQGVPEQYF.

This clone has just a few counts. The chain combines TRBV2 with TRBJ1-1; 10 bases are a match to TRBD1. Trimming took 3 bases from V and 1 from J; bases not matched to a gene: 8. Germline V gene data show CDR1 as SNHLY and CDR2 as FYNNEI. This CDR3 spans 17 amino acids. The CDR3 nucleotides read TGTGCCAGCAGTGAGGGACAGGGGATATTCAGGAACACTGAAGCTTTCTTT. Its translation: CASSEGQGIFRNTEAFF.

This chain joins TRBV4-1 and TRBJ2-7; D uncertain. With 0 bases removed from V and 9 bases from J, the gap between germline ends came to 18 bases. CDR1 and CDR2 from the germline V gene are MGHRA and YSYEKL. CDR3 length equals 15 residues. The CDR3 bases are TGCGCCAGCAGCCAAGATCCCACACTGGAAGCAGGGCAGTACTTC. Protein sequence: CASSQDPTLEAGQYF.

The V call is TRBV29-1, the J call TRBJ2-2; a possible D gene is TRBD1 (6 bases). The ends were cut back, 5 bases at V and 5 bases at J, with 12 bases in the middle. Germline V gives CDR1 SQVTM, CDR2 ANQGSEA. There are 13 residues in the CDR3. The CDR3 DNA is TGCAGCGTTAAGGGGGTCCTGACCGGGGAGCTGTTTTTT. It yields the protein CSVKGVLTGELFF.

The CDR3 bases are TGTGCCAGCAGCTATATAGCGGGGGGCTACAATGAGCAGTTCTTC. This gives the protein CASSYIAGGYNEQFF. The V and J genes are TRBV25-1 and TRBJ2-1; TRBD2 agrees at 10 bases. The CDR3 runs to 15 residues. Germline CDR1 and CDR2: MGHDK and SYGVNS. V lost 6 bases, J lost 3 bases, and 5 bases stayed unmatched.

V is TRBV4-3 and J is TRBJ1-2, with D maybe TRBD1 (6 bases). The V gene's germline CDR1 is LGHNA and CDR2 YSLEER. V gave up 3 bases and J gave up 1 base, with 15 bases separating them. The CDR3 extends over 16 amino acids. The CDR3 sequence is CASSHPQGTINYGYTF. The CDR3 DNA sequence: TGCGCCAGCAGCCACCCGCAGGGGACCATTAACTATGGCTACACCTTC.

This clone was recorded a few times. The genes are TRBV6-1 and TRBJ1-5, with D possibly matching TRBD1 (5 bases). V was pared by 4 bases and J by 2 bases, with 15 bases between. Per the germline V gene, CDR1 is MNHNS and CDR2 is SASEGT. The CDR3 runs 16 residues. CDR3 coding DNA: TGTGCCAGCAGTGGATTAGGGGTGATCGGCAATCAGCCCCAGCATTTT. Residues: CASSGLGVIGNQPQHF.

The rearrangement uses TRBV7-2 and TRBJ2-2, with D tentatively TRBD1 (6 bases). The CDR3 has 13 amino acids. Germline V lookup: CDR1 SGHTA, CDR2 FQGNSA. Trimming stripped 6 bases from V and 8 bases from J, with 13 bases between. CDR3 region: CASRITGPGELFF. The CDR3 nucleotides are TGTGCCAGCAGAATTACAGGGCCTGGGGAGCTGTTTTTT.

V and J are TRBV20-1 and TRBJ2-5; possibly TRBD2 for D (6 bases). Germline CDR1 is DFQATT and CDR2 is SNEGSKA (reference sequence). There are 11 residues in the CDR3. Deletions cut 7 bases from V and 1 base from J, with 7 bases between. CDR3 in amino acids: CSVRGQETQYF. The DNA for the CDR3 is TGCAGTGTGCGGGGCCAAGAGACCCAGTACTTC.

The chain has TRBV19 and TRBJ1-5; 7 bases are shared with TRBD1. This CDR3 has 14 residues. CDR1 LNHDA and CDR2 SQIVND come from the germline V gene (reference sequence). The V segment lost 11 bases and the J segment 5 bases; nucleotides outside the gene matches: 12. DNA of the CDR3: TGTGCCTCCTCAAAGGGGCAGGGGGATCAGCCCCAGCATTTT. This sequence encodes CASSKGQGDQPQHF.

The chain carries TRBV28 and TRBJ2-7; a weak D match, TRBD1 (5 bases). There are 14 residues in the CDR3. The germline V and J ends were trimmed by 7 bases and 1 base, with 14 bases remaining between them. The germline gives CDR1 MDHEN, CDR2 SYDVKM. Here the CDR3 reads CASTSPQGSYEQYF. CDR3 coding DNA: TGTGCCAGCACCTCTCCCCAGGGTTCCTACGAGCAGTACTTC.

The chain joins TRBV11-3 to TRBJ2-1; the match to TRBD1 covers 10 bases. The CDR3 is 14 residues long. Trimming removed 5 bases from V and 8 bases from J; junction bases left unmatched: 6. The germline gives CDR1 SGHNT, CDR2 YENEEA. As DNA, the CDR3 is TGTGCCAGCAGCACGGGACAGGGGATCCATGAGCAGTTCTTC. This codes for CASSTGQGIHEQFF.

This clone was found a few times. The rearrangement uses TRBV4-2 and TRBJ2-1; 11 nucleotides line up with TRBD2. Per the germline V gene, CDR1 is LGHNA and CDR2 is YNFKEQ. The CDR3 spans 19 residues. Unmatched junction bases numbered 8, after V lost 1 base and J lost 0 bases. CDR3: CASSQVKGTSGLSYNEQFF. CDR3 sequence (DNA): TGTGCCAGCAGCCAAGTTAAGGGGACTAGCGGTCTCTCCTACAATGAGCAGTTCTTC.

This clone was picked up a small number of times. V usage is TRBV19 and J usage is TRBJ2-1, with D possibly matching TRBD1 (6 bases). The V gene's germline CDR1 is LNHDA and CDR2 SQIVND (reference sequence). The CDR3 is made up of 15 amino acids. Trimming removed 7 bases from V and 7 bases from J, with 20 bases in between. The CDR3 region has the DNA TGTGCCAGTACCCCCAGAGATCAGGGGAAGAATGAGCAGTTCTTC. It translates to CASTPRDQGKNEQFF.

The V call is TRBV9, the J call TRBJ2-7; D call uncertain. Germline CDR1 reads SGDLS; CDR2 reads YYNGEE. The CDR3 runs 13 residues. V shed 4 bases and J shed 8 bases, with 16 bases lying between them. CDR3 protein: CASSPSSSEKQYF. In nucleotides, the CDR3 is TGTGCCAGCAGCCCCAGCTCCTCGGAGAAGCAGTACTTC.